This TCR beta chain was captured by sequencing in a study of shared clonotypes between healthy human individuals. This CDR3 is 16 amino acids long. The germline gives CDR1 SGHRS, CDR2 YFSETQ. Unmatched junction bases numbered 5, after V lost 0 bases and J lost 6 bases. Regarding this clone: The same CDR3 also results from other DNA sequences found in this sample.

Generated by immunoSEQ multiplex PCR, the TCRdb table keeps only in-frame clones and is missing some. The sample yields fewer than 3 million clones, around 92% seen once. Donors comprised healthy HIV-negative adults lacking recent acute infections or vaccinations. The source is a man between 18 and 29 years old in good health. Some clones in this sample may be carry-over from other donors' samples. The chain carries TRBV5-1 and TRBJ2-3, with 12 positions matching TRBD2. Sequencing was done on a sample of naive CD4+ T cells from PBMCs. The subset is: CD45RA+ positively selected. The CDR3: CASSLGLAGVMDTQYF. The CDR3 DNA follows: TGCGCCAGCAGCTTGGGACTAGCGGGAGTCATGGATACGCAGTATTTT.